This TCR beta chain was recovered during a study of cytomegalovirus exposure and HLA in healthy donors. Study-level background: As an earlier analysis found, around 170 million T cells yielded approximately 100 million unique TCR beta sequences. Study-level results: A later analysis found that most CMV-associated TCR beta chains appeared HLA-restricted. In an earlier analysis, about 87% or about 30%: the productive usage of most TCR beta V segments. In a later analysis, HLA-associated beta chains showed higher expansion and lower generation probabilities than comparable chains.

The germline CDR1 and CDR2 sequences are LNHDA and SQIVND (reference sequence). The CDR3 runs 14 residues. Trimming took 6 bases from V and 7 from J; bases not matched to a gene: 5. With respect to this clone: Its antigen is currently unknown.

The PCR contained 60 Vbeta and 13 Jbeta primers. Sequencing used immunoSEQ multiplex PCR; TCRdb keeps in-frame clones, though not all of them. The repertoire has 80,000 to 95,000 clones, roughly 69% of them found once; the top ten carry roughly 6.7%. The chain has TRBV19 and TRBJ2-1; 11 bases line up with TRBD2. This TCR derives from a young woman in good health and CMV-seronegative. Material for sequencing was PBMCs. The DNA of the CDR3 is TGTGCCAGTAGCTCTATAGCGGGGGGGAATGAGCAGTTCTTC. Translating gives CASSSIAGGNEQFF.